This T cell receptor beta chain was sequenced in a study of blood T cells in healthy people across ages. Approximately 10 milliliters was the volume of peripheral blood drawn from each donor. Overall study results and limits: Those diversity estimates obtained from one million T cells were thought to be underestimates.

PCR was performed a second time for about 6 to 11 cycles using a sample-barcoded 5' primer and a J-beta primer mix. TCRdb passed the 5' RACE reads through MiXCR, listing each CDR3 protein once. Of 1 million to 1.2 million distinct CDR3 sequences listed, less than 45% are singletons. The germline CDR1 and CDR2 sequences are SQVTM and ANQGSEA. V lost 3 bases, J lost 11 bases, and 16 bases lay in between. The CDR3 runs to 12 residues. Concerning this clonotype: Its target is not known.

The TCR originated in a man aged 18 to 30 in good health. Input material: blood. The V call is TRBV29-1, the J call TRBJ2-5; D remains ambiguous. The CDR3 spells CSVDPSYNEQYF. The DNA for the CDR3 is TGCAGCGTTGATCCAAGCTACAATGAGCAGTACTTC.